This T cell receptor (beta chain) was obtained from a study of T-cell memory formation after mild COVID-19. The TCR alpha and TCR beta cDNA libraries, bearing sample barcodes and UMIs, were generated by 5'RACE using constant-segment primers. TCRdb recomputed calls from the 5' RACE reads with MiXCR, one row per CDR3 protein. This sample has 470,000 or so distinct CDR3 sequences, with over 15% found just once. Study-wide points: Contracting CD4+ clones were located mainly in CM and EM, and CD8+ clones in EMRA. Several responding clones turned up in pre-infection memory, indicating that cross-reactive memory may have taken part.

Concerning this clonotype itself: The antigen is not known.

The sample consisted of PBMCs or a T cell subset sorted from them (not recorded which). This clonotype was sampled from an adult woman who had mild COVID-19 (a few samples of this study predate the infection). Cell type and time point are not known.

CDR3 amino acids: CSVDPGDREQETQYF. In nucleotides, the CDR3 is TGCAGCGTTGATCCGGGGGACAGGGAACAAGAGACCCAGTACTTC. The genes are TRBV29-1 and TRBJ2-5; 9 nucleotides align to TRBD1. The length of the CDR3 is 15 residues. Germline V gene data show CDR1 as SQVTM and CDR2 as ANQGSEA. The V gene end was trimmed by 3 bases and the J gene end by 2 bases; junction bases not matched to a gene: 7.